This TCR beta chain was sequenced for a study of T cells in Graves' hyperthyroidism and ophthalmopathy (dated by TCRdb to 2018 to 2020). With respect to the entire study: Peripheral blood samples were taken at initial diagnosis, before any treatment was given. To identify distinguishing TCR V-J signatures, a discovery cohort of 100 patients was used, comprising under 45 with Graves' ophthalmopathy and around 60 with stable Graves' hyperthyroidism. An independent validation cohort of around 19 hyperthyroidism patients and 17 patients who later progressed to ophthalmopathy tested prospective prediction of ophthalmopathy. The 85 to 100 discovery patients were randomly split 7:3 into training and test sets. In addition, the study compared T-cell repertoires in thyroid tissue and in blood from five to seven Graves' hyperthyroidism patients. After blood sampling, hyperthyroidism patients were treated with methimazole at a starting dose of 30 mg daily, and ophthalmopathy patients were treated with high-dose intravenous methylprednisolone. TCR Vbeta CDR3 sequencing of approximately 140 peripheral blood samples (approximately 44 ophthalmopathy, roughly 74 hyperthyroidism and roughly 17 progressor patients) is reported in the paper. General study outcomes and caveats: A model built on a 13 V-J signature distinguished ophthalmopathy from stable hyperthyroidism, reaching 85% to 90% sensitivity and approximately 81% specificity in cross-validation and 80%/75% in testing. No statistical method was used to fix the sample size in advance, and group allocation was not hidden from the investigators. Most expanded thyroid clonotypes (frequency above 0.001) were also detected in blood, a finding suggesting that blood repertoires may reflect thyroid immune responses. In validation, progression to ophthalmopathy was predicted by the model with more than 65% sensitivity and just over 72% specificity, a median of about 6 months before onset.

Ophthalmopathy patients had moderately to severely active disease, with a Clinical Activity Score of 3 or more, a NOSPECS grade of 4 or more, and a disease duration of less than 3 months. Any patient with an uncontrolled infection, another autoimmune disease, pregnancy or lactation was excluded. Diagnoses were based on clinical symptoms, serum thyroxine and TRAb, thyroid ultrasound and orbital computed tomography. PBMCs were separated from roughly 10 ml of fresh peripheral blood using Ficoll-Paque density gradient centrifugation. Total RNA was extracted with Trizol reagent, and quality was checked on an Agilent 2100 Bioanalyzer. This clonotype was seen repeatedly, ten times or more. Its antigen is currently not known. Base qualities are not recorded, but no much larger clone differs from it by a single base. Sequences PRHDT (CDR1) and FYEKMQ (CDR2) are obtained from the germline V gene (reference sequence). From cysteine to phenylalanine, the CDR3 is 12 amino acids long. This entry keeps only the CDR3 DNA: 36 bases, framed from base 1. At the junction V is shortened by 5 bases and J by 8 bases, with 12 bases in between.

The TCR beta CDR3 regions were amplified from RNA transcripts. The TCR CDR3 was subjected to a first round of RT-PCR using the HTBI primer set and the Qiagen OneStep RT-PCR kit. Libraries were constructed in a second round of multiplex PCR, after which size selection and purification were carried out. Sequencing of the libraries was done on an Illumina HiSeq2000 using paired-end 100 bp reads. The original pipeline was this. SOAPnuke was used to process the raw data, throwing out any read that contained adapters or uncalled bases, had a mean Phred below 15, or lacked an exact constant-primer or identifier match. COPE v1.2.5 was used to merge the high-quality paired reads, and each unique nucleotide sequence was defined as a clonotype. Clonotypes were aligned to IMGT TRBV, TRBD and TRBJ reference segments using MiTCR v1.1. The analysis included only V-J combinations with a frequency above 0.0001, which together covered 99.2% of the repertoires. The TCS score was defined as F50 (clonal expansion) divided by E x V (chaos), with BLOSUM62-based TCRdist calculated between CDR3 peptides within each V-J. Welch's t-statistics and random forest reduced fewer than 600 V-J features to roughly 13, which were used in a naive Bayes classifier (R e1071). TCRdb reanalyzed the raw reads on its own, using fastp at Q25 for trimming and MiXCR for clone calling, and kept in-frame beta chains. Every CDR3 protein is listed once, alongside the most common genes and DNA of its rows. It is TCRdb's table, rather than the study itself, that gives the V and J calls and clone size. The sample yields over 450,000 distinct CDR3 sequences; roughly a sixth were counted once. 17% of the sample is held by the ten biggest clonotypes.

The TCR sequence derives from a woman under 30 with Graves' ophthalmopathy. Recombination linked TRBV13 to TRBJ1-1; TRBD1 might be the D gene, on 5 matching bases. Sequenced material: blood. At the DNA level, the sequence is TGTGCCAGCAGCGAGGGACGGGGGGAAGCTTTCTTT. Its coded protein is CASSEGRGEAFF.